This passage covers 11 T cell receptor beta chains from one sample sequenced in a study of shared clonotypes between healthy human individuals. Using immunoSEQ multiplex PCR, the repertoire was profiled, and TCRdb retains in-frame clones only, with some absent. The table lists more than 1.2 million clones, 98% of them singletons. The specimen was naive CD4+ T cells sorted from blood. The subset: CD45RA+ positively selected. These receptors were obtained from a man in his thirties or forties in good health.

In regard to this clone: Other DNA sequences in this specimen translate into the identical CDR3. This chain uses TRBV9 with TRBJ1-5; the match to TRBD1 covers 7 bases. The CDR3 loop spans 14 amino acids. The V gene end was trimmed by 0 bases and the J gene end by 4 bases; junction bases not matched to a gene: 1. The germline gives CDR1 SGDLS, CDR2 YYNGEE. The CDR3 nucleotides read TGTGCCAGCAGCGTAGCAGGGGGTAATCAGCCCCAGCATTTT. This sequence encodes CASSVAGGNQPQHF. Full variable domain (missing parts from reference TRBV9 and TRBJ1-5): DSGVTQTPKHLITATGQRVTLRCSPRSGDLSVYWYQQSLDQGLQFLIQYYNGEERAKGNILERFSAQQFPDLHSELNLSSLELGDSALYFCASSVAGGNQPQHFGDGTRLSIL.

The chain carries TRBV5-1 and TRBJ2-5; 9 bases are shared with TRBD2. From germline, CDR1 is SGHRS and CDR2 YFSETQ. The CDR3 spans 13 residues. Trimming removed 3 bases from V and 4 bases from J; junction bases left unmatched: 1. CDR3: CASSSAGGETQYF. The CDR3 DNA follows: TGCGCCAGCAGCTCAGCGGGAGGAGAGACCCAGTACTTC.

V and J are TRBV29-1 and TRBJ2-3; 7 nucleotides align to TRBD2. The CDR3 extends over 13 amino acids. CDR1 and CDR2 (germline): SQVTM, ANQGSEA. CDR3 protein: CSARDYPTDTQYF. As DNA, the CDR3 is TGCAGTGCCCGGGACTACCCCACAGATACGCAGTATTTT.

The genes are TRBV7-2 and TRBJ2-6; no definite D call. The length of the CDR3 is 17 residues. Germline V CDR1 and CDR2: SGHTA, FQGNSA. V lost 2 bases, J lost 1 base, and 12 bases lay in between. CDR3 coding DNA: TGTGCCAGCAGCTTACTAGGATCCCTTTCTGGGGCCAACGTCCTGACTTTC. Protein product: CASSLLGSLSGANVLTF.

V gene TRBV7-2 combines with J gene TRBJ1-5; a weak D match, TRBD1 (5 bases). Germline values: CDR1 SGHTA, CDR2 FQGNSA. Trimming cost V 2 bases and J 2 bases, with 13 bases left between them. This CDR3 spans 16 amino acids. The CDR3 nucleotides read TGTGCCAGCAGCTTACAGGGTTTTTTGGGCAATCAGCCCCAGCATTTT. Protein: CASSLQGFLGNQPQHF. Supplemented by reference TRBV7-2 and TRBJ1-5, the full variable domain reads GAGVSQSPSNKVTEKGKDVELRCDPISGHTALYWYRQSLGQGLEFLIYFQGNSAPDKSGLPSDRFSAERTGGSVSTLTIQRTQQEDSAVYLCASSLQGFLGNQPQHFGDGTRLSIL.

This chain joins TRBV4-3 and TRBJ2-7, with TRBD1 identical over 8 bases. V lost 1 base and J lost 3; bases outside the gene matches: 11. The CDR3 is made up of 17 amino acids. Germline-derived CDR1 and CDR2 are LGHNA and YSLEER. The DNA of the CDR3 is TGCGCCAGCAGCCAAGGCAGGGGGCCAACTGGTAACTACGAGCAGTACTTC. Amino acid sequence: CASSQGRGPTGNYEQYF.

The chain combines TRBV5-4 with TRBJ2-3; 8 positions match TRBD2. This CDR3 is built from 16 residues. The V segment lost 4 bases and the J segment 6 bases; nucleotides outside the gene matches: 13. Germline V gene sequence: CDR1 SGHNT, CDR2 YYREEE (reference sequence). CDR3 region: CASSLRIAGFSDTQYF. The CDR3 DNA reads TGTGCCAGCAGCCTGCGGATAGCGGGATTTTCGGATACGCAGTATTTT.

This clone has only one observation. In DNA form, the CDR3 reads TGTGCCAGCAGCTTAGCAGAGGGAGCGGGAGGCAACCCCCTTGACGAGCAGTACTTC. Amino acid sequence: CASSLAEGAGGNPLDEQYF. The rearrangement joins TRBV7-9 to TRBJ2-7, with 9 bases fitting TRBD2. J was trimmed by 5 bases and V by 0 bases; bases with no gene match: 17. This CDR3 has 19 residues. The germline gives CDR1 SEHNR, CDR2 FQNEAQ (reference sequence).

This clone was seen just once. The chain has TRBV6-1 and TRBJ2-6; D is unclear. The CDR3 runs 15 residues. Germline-derived CDR1 and CDR2 are MNHNS and SASEGT. Trimming pared 5 bases from V and 4 bases from J, leaving 12 bases between. CDR3 sequence: CASSRDPAGANVLTF. CDR3 DNA sequence: TGTGCCAGCAGTCGCGACCCAGCCGGGGCCAACGTCCTGACTTTC.

V and J are TRBV7-2 and TRBJ2-7, with D maybe TRBD2 (6 bases). The V gene's germline CDR1 is SGHTA and CDR2 FQGNSA. The CDR3 spans 16 residues. V was cut by 1 base and J by 2 bases, with 15 bases left in between. The CDR3 nucleotides read TGTGCCAGCAGCTTAGTTTCGGGGCTAGCGACCTACGAGCAGTACTTC. The encoded protein is CASSLVSGLATYEQYF.

This chain connects TRBV4-1 to TRBJ2-3, with 16 nucleotides matching TRBD2. The CDR3 sequence is 16 residues long. From germline, CDR1 is MGHRA and CDR2 YSYEKL. V lost 4 bases, J lost 5 bases, and 3 bases stayed unmatched. The CDR3 sequence: CASSPGTSGRVDTQYF. The DNA of the CDR3 is TGCGCCAGCAGCCCTGGGACTAGCGGGAGGGTAGATACGCAGTATTTT.